The present entry profiles one T cell receptor (beta chain) with its context. The same CDR3 is also encoded by other DNA sequences in this sample. The source of the sample is a study of blood T cell repertoires in COVID-19. Study overall: COVID-19 samples from acute and convalescent phases originated in the United States, Italy and Spain. In each case, the material was cDNA or gDNA derived from T cells, B-cell-depleted T cells, or PBMCs.

The authors' processing: Amplification of reference gene primers was used by the study to estimate nucleated cell counts. Libraries were prepared by immunoSEQ multiplex PCR; TCRdb keeps only in-frame clonotypes and omits some of them. For V, J and clone size, that table is used; D and trimming come from the DNA. Of 250,000 or so clones listed, 70% to 90% are singletons. The germline V gene encodes CDR1 SQVTM and CDR2 ANQGSEA. The CDR3 length is 13 residues. V shed 5 bases and J 2 bases; nucleotides not matched to a gene: 3. Sequenced: peripheral blood. The chain employs TRBV29-1 and TRBJ1-1; TRBD1 aligns across 9 bases. The receptor's source is an older woman with active or convalescent COVID-19. As DNA, the CDR3 is TGCAGCGTTAAGACAGGGGGAAACACTGAAGCTTTCTTT. It specifies CSVKTGGNTEAFF.